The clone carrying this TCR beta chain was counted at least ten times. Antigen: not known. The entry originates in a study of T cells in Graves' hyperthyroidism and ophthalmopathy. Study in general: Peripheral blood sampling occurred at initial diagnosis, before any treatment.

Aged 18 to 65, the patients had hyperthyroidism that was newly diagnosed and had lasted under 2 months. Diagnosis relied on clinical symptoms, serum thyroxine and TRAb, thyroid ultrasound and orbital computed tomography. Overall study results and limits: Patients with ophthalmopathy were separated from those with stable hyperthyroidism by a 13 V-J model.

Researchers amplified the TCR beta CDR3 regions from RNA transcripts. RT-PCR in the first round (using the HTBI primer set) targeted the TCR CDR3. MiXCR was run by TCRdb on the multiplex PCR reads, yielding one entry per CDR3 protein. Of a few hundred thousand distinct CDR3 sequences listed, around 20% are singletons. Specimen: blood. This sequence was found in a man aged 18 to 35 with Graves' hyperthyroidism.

CDR3 coding DNA: TGTGCCAGCAGTCGGGACCGAGCCTACGAGCAGTACTTC. This codes for CASSRDRAYEQYF. The V and J genes are TRBV27 and TRBJ2-7; D possibly matches TRBD1 or TRBD2 (5 bases each). Germline V lookup: CDR1 MNHEY, CDR2 SMNVEV (reference sequence). The CDR3 runs to 13 residues. The V end lost 5 bases, the J end lost 2 bases, and 10 bases lay between the germline ends.